The T cell receptor (beta chain) described here comes from a study of blood T cell repertoires in COVID-19. Study as a whole: Whether acute or convalescent, the COVID-19 samples came from the United States, Italy and Spain.

Trimming cost V 0 bases and J 6 bases; bases outside gene matches: 1. This CDR3 has 15 residues. Germline CDR1 MDHEN, CDR2 SYDVKM. The sample holds one count of this clone. The protocol was immunoSEQ multiplex PCR, while the TCRdb copy is restricted to in-frame clones and leaves out a portion. Of tens of thousands of clones listed, approximately 85% are singletons. The source is a human donor with acute or convalescent COVID-19. The donor label of this sample is uncertain. The rearrangement links TRBV28 to TRBJ2-2, with TRBD1 matching over 10 bases. The sequencing sample was made of peripheral blood. The CDR3 loop is CASSLWDRGAGELFF. DNA of the CDR3: TGTGCCAGCAGTTTATGGGACAGGGGGGCCGGGGAGCTGTTTTTT.